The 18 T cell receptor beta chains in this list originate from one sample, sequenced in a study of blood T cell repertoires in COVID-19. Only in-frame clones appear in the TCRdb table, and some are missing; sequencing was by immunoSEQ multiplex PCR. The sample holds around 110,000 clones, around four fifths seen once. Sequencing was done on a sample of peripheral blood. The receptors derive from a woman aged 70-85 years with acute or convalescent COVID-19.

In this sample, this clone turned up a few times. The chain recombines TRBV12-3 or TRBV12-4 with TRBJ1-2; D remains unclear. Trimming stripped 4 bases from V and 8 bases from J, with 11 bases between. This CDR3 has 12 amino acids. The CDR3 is CASSSVGEGYTF. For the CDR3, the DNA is TGTGCCAGCAGTTCCGTTGGAGAGGGCTACACCTTC.

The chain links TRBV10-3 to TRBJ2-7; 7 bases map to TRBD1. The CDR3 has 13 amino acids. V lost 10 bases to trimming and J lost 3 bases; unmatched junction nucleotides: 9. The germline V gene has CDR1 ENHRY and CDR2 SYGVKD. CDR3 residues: CATEGDSLYEQYF. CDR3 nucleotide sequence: TGTGCCACCGAGGGGGACAGCCTCTACGAGCAGTACTTC.

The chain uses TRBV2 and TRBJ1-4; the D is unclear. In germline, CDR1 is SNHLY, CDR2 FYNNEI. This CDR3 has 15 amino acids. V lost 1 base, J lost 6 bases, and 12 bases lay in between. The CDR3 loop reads CASSEERRLDEKLFF. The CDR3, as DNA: TGTGCCAGCAGTGAAGAGCGCCGGTTAGATGAAAAACTGTTTTTT.

CDR3 coding DNA: TGTGCCACCATGGACAGGGGGCTTATTGAAAAACTGTTTTTT. It codes for CATMDRGLIEKLFF. J is TRBJ1-4 and V is TRBV7-3, with TRBD1 identical over 11 bases. Trimming took 10 bases from V and 7 from J; bases not matched to a gene: 8. The V gene's germline CDR1 is SGHTA and CDR2 FQGTGA. This CDR3 region has 14 residues.

CDR3 protein: CASSEALDATGSEKLFF. For the CDR3, the DNA is TGTGCCAGCAGTGAAGCGCTAGATGCGACAGGGAGTGAAAAACTGTTTTTT. This chain connects TRBV6-1 to TRBJ1-4; 7 bases are shared with TRBD1. The germline gives CDR1 MNHNS, CDR2 SASEGT. Trimming took 0 bases from V and 7 from J; bases not matched to a gene: 11. There are 17 residues in the CDR3.

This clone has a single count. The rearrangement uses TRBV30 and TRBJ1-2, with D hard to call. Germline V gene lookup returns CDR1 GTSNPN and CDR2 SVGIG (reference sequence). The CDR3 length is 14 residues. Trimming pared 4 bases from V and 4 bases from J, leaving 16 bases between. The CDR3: CAWTGVNNIYGYTF. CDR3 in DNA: TGTGCCTGGACTGGAGTCAACAACATCTATGGCTACACCTTC.

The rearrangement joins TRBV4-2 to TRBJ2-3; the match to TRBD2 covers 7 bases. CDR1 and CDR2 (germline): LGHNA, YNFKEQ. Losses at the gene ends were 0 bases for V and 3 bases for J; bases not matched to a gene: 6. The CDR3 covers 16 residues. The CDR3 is CASSQDWAGATDTQYF. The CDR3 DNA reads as TGTGCCAGCAGCCAAGACTGGGCGGGAGCTACAGATACGCAGTATTTT.

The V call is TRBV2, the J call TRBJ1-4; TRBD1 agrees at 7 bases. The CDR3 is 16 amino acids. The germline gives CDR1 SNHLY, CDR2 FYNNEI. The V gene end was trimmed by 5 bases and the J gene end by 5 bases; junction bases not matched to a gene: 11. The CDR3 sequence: CASSRGQFTPNEKLFF. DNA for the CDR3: TGTGCCAGCAGTAGGGGACAGTTTACCCCAAATGAAAAACTGTTTTTT. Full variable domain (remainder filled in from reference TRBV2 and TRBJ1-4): EPEVTQTPSHQVTQMGQEVILRCVPISNHLYFYWYRQILGQKVEFLVSFYNNEISEKSEIFDDQFSVERPDGSNFTLKIRSTKLEDSAMYFCASSRGQFTPNEKLFFGSGTQLSVL.

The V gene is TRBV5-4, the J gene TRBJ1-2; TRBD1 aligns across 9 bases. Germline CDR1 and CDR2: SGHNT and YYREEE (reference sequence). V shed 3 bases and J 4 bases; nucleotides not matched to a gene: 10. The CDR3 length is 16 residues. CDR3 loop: CASSSFSGTGSYGYTF. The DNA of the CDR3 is TGTGCCAGCAGCTCCTTCTCCGGGACAGGGAGCTATGGCTACACCTTC.

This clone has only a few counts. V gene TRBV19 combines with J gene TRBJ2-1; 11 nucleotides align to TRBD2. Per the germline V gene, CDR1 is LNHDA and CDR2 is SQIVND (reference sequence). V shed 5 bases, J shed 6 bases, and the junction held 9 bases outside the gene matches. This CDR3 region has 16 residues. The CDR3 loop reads CASSALAGGHTNEQFF. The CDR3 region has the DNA TGTGCCAGTAGTGCCCTAGCGGGAGGTCACACCAATGAGCAGTTCTTC.

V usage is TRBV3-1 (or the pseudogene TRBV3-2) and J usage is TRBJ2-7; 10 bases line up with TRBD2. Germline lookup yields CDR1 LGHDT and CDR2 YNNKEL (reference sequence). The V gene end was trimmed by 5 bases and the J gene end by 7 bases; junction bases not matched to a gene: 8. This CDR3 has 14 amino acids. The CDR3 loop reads CASSYWTAGGEQYF. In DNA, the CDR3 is TGTGCCAGCAGCTACTGGACAGCGGGGGGGGAGCAGTACTTC.

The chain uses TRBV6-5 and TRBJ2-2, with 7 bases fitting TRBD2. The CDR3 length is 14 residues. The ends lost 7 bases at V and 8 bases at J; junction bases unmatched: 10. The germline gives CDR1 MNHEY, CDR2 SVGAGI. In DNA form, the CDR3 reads TGTGCCAGCAAGCTTAGCGGGCGAGGGGGGGAGCTGTTTTTT. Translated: CASKLSGRGGELFF.

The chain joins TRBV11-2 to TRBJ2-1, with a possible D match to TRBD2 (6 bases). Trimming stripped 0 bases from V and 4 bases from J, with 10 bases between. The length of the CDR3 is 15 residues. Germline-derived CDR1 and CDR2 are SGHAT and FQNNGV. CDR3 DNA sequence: TGTGCCAGCAGCTTAGAAGGGACTTTGTACAATGAGCAGTTCTTC. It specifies CASSLEGTLYNEQFF. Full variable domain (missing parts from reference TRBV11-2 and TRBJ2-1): EAGVAQSPRYKIIEKRQSVAFWCNPISGHATLYWYQQILGQGPKLLIQFQNNGVVDDSQLPKDRFSAERLKGVDSTLKIQPAKLEDSAVYLCASSLEGTLYNEQFFGPGTRLTVL.

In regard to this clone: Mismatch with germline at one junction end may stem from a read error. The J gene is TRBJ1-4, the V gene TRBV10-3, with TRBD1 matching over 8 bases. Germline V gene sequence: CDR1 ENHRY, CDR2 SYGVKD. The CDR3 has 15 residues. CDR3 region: CAISDSDRGRPTVVF. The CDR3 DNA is TGTGCCATCAGTGACTCCGACAGGGGCCGGCCGACCGTGGTCTTT.

The CDR3 sequence is CASSLTGGNSPLHF. DNA of the CDR3: TGCGCCAGCAGCCTGACAGGGGGCAATTCACCCCTCCACTTT. J is TRBJ1-6 and V is TRBV4-1, with 10 bases identical to TRBD1. Germline V gives CDR1 MGHRA, CDR2 YSYEKL. J lost 7 bases, V lost 4 bases, and 1 base had no gene match. The CDR3 runs 14 residues.

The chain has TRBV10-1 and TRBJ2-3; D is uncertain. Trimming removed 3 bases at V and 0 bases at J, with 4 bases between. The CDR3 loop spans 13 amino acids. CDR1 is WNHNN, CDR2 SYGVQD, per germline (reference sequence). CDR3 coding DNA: TGCGCCAGCAGTGATGCGAGCACAGATACGCAGTATTTT. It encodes CASSDASTDTQYF.

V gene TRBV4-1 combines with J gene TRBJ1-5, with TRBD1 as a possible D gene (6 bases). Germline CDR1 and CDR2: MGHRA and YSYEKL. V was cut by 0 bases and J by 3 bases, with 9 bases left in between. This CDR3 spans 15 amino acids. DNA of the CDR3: TGCGCCAGCAGCCAAGATAGGGGGTACAATCAGCCCCAGCATTTT. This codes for CASSQDRGYNQPQHF.

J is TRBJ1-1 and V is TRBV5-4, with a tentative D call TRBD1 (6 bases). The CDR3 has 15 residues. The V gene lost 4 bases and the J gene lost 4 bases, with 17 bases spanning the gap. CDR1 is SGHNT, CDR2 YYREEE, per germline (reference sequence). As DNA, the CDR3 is TGTGCCAGCAGCGCCGGGGTGGGGGCTGCCACTGAAGCTTTCTTT. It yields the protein CASSAGVGAATEAFF.